The entry that follows covers one T cell receptor beta chain sequence. What it binds is unknown. The sample belongs to a study of post-analysis software for immune sequencing data. The V end was cut by 2 bases, the J end by 2 bases, with 10 bases between. The CDR3 is 15 residues long. Study conclusions and caveats: Among five TRBV segments more frequent in patients than controls were TRBV5-6, TRBV5-1 and TRBV20-1.

The TCR beta cDNA libraries contained unique molecular identifiers. From the PCR reads, TCRdb called clonotypes with MiXCR, one entry per CDR3 protein. The profile shows roughly 580,000 distinct CDR3 sequences, around 44% of them singletons. The chain joins TRBV12-3 or TRBV12-4 to TRBJ1-5; no definite D call. The sequenced material came from blood. The origin of this receptor is a girl aged 5-17 years with multiple sclerosis. CDR3 residues: CASSLRGLGNQPQHF. Written as DNA, the CDR3 is TGTGCCAGCAGTTTACGGGGTTTAGGCAATCAGCCCCAGCATTTT.